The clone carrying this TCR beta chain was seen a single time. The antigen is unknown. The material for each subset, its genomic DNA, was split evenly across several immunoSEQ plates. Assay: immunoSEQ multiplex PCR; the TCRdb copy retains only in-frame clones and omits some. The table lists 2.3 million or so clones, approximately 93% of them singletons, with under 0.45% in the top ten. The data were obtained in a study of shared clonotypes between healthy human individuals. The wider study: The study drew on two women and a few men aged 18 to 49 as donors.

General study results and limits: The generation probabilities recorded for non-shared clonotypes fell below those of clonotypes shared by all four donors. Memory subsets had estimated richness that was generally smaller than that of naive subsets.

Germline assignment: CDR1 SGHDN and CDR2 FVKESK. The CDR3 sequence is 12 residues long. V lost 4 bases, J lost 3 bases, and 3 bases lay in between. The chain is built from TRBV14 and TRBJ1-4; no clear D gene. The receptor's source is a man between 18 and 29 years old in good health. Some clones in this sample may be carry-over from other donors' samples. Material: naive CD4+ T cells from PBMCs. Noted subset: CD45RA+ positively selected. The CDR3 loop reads CASSRSNEKLFF. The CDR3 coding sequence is TGTGCCAGCAGCCGTTCTAATGAAAAACTGTTTTTT.